The 11 T cell receptor beta chains in this list originate from one sample, sequenced in a study of blood T cells in healthy people across ages. Primers used in a second PCR of about 7 to 11 cycles were a sample-barcoded 5' primer and a J-beta primer mix. TCRdb re-analysed the 5' RACE reads in MiXCR, keeping a single row per CDR3 protein. Among approximately 770,000 distinct CDR3 sequences listed, 58% were seen once. The sample taken for sequencing was blood. These receptors all stem from a man younger than 45 in good health.

The genes are TRBV10-3 and TRBJ1-1, with D unresolved. Germline assignment: CDR1 ENHRY and CDR2 SYGVKD. V gave up 7 bases and J gave up 6 bases, with 15 bases separating them. The CDR3 length is 13 residues. The CDR3 spells CAINFAESAEAFF. The CDR3 coding sequence is TGTGCCATCAATTTTGCAGAGAGCGCTGAAGCTTTCTTT.

The chain has TRBV29-1 and TRBJ1-2; D ambiguous. The germline CDR1 and CDR2 sequences are SQVTM and ANQGSEA. Trimming shortened V by 4 bases and J by 4 bases, and 7 bases separated the two germline ends. The CDR3 sequence is 11 residues long. In nucleotides, the CDR3 is TGCAGCGTTGTGGACGGCTATGGCTACACCTTC. Amino acids: CSVVDGYGYTF.

CDR3 in amino acids: CASSPRTGKLYGYTF. DNA for the CDR3: TGTGCCAGCAGTCCTAGGACAGGGAAGCTATATGGCTACACCTTC. V is TRBV27 and J is TRBJ1-2, with 8 bases that match TRBD1. The CDR3 is 15 residues long. The germline gives CDR1 MNHEY, CDR2 SMNVEV (reference sequence). Trimming removed 5 bases from V and 5 bases from J; junction bases left unmatched: 10.

This clonotype was detected only a few times. The gene calls are TRBV20-1 and TRBJ2-1; D is unresolved. The germline V gene has CDR1 DFQATT and CDR2 SNEGSKA (reference sequence). The CDR3 spans 15 residues. V gave up 3 bases and J gave up 0 bases, with 12 bases separating them. The CDR3, as DNA: TGCAGTGCTAGGCCACTTACGGGCTCCTACAATGAGCAGTTCTTC. Protein product: CSARPLTGSYNEQFF.

This clonotype was seen at least ten times. V is TRBV7-2 and J is TRBJ2-7; 7 bases agree with TRBD1. Germline loops: CDR1 SGHTA, CDR2 FQGNSA. CDR3 length: 15 residues. J lost 3 bases, V lost 4 bases, and 9 bases had no gene match. DNA for the CDR3: TGTGCCAGCAGCTCAAACCCAGGGACAGACTACGAGCAGTACTTC. Its translation is CASSSNPGTDYEQYF.

This chain uses TRBV20-1 with TRBJ1-1; possible D gene TRBD1, 5 bases. The germline V gene encodes CDR1 DFQATT and CDR2 SNEGSKA (reference sequence). The CDR3 extends over 13 amino acids. V lost 3 bases and J lost 11, with 19 bases in between. CDR3 sequence reads: CSASYPPGRNAFF. CDR3 DNA sequence: TGCAGTGCTAGTTATCCGCCAGGGAGAAATGCTTTCTTT.

This clonotype turned up a few times. The chain links TRBV12-3 or TRBV12-4 to TRBJ2-3, with unresolved D. Between the trimmed V and J ends, which lost 3 bases and 1 base, there was a span of 5 bases. This CDR3 has 13 residues. CDR3 in DNA: TGTGCCAGCAGTTTCGAGGGCACAGATACGCAGTATTTT. This translates into CASSFEGTDTQYF.

V usage is TRBV28 and J usage is TRBJ2-5; D unresolved. This CDR3 comprises 12 residues. V dropped 0 bases and J dropped 12 bases, with 11 bases sitting between them. CDR1 and CDR2 (germline): MDHEN, SYDVKM. The CDR3, as DNA: TGTGCCAGCAGTTTATGGTCCCTATCTAAGTACTTC. This translates into CASSLWSLSKYF.

This clonotype was detected a few times. The chain joins TRBV29-1 to TRBJ2-4; D remains ambiguous. The V and J ends lost 1 base and 0 bases respectively, with 19 bases between them. The CDR3 contains 18 residues. Germline CDR1 reads SQVTM; CDR2 reads ANQGSEA. Written as DNA, the CDR3 is TGCAGCGTTGAAGGGTGGAACCCCCCCGTCGGAGCCAAAAACATTCAGTACTTC. It yields the protein CSVEGWNPPVGAKNIQYF.

Comment on this clonotype: A much bigger clone sits one base away, suggesting this may be a read error. The CDR3 here is CCVDGHSTGGGETQYF. In nucleotides, the CDR3 is TGCTGCGTTGATGGACACTCGACAGGGGGCGGGGAGACCCAGTACTTC. The V gene is TRBV29-1, the J gene TRBJ2-5, with 10 bases identical to TRBD1. The CDR3 sequence is 16 residues long. Germline-derived CDR1 and CDR2 are SQVTM and ANQGSEA.

The chain uses TRBV11-2 and TRBJ2-3, with D tentatively TRBD1 or TRBD2 (5 bases each). Trimming removed 1 base at V and 1 base at J, with 9 bases between. The CDR3 loop spans 15 amino acids. Germline CDR1 and CDR2: SGHAT and FQNNGV. The DNA for the CDR3 is TGTGCCAGCAGCTTAGGGGGGATTGGCACAGATACGCAGTATTTT. Its translation: CASSLGGIGTDTQYF.